The 14 T cell receptor beta chains listed next were all sequenced from one sample in a study of blood T cell repertoires in COVID-19. Measured with immunoSEQ multiplex PCR; TCRdb has only the in-frame clones, and not every one. The table has over 100,000 clones, less than 85% seen once. The sequenced sample consisted of peripheral blood. These receptors were taken from a woman aged 55 to 70 with acute or convalescent COVID-19.

The chain is built from TRBV3-1 (or the pseudogene TRBV3-2) and TRBJ2-7, with D perhaps matching TRBD2 (5 bases). Trimming removed 2 bases at V and 2 bases at J, with 7 bases between. From germline, CDR1 is LGHDT and CDR2 YNNKEL (reference sequence). This CDR3 spans 13 amino acids. The CDR3 loop is CASSQSGTYEQYF. CDR3 coding DNA: TGTGCCAGCAGCCAATCCGGGACCTACGAGCAGTACTTC.

The CDR3 loop is CASSSPRSSGANVLTF. CDR3 sequence (DNA): TGTGCCAGCAGTTCCCCCCGCAGCTCTGGGGCCAACGTCCTGACTTTC. The chain links TRBV28 to TRBJ2-6; no clear D. Between the trimmed V and J ends, which lost 4 bases and 0 bases, there was a span of 10 bases. Germline assignment: CDR1 MDHEN and CDR2 SYDVKM. CDR3 length: 16 residues.

J is TRBJ2-3 and V is TRBV30; TRBD1 matches at 8 bases. V lost 4 bases, J lost 1 base, and 4 bases stayed unmatched. Germline V gene data show CDR1 as GTSNPN and CDR2 as SVGIG (reference sequence). The CDR3 covers 14 residues. CDR3 residues: CAWTLTGGTDTQYF. CDR3 bases: TGTGCCTGGACTTTGACAGGGGGCACAGATACGCAGTATTTT.

A word on this clone: Mismatch with germline at one junction end may stem from a read error. This rearrangement joins TRBV28 to TRBJ1-1; D unresolved. Germline CDR1 is MDHEN and CDR2 is SYDVKM. This CDR3 contains 14 residues. DNA for the CDR3: TGTGCCAGTAGTTCCCATAGTGGGAACACTGAAGCTTTCTTT. Encoded protein: CASSSHSGNTEAFF.

The chain combines TRBV5-3 with TRBJ1-5, with 9 bases aligning to TRBD1. TRBV5-3 is designated an ORF whose function remains uncertain. The J segment lost 7 bases and the V segment lost 4 bases, leaving 9 bases of the junction unmatched. CDR3 length: 15 residues. Here the CDR3 reads CARSPLTGGRQPQHF. CDR3 nucleotide sequence: TGTGCCAGAAGCCCGTTAACAGGGGGCCGGCAGCCCCAGCATTTT.

V gene TRBV28 combines with J gene TRBJ1-2, with D tentatively TRBD1 (6 bases). The CDR3 sequence is 12 residues long. Germline V gives CDR1 MDHEN, CDR2 SYDVKM. Trimming cost V 7 bases and J 2 bases, with 8 bases left between them. The CDR3 here is CASITGNYGYTF. In DNA form, the CDR3 reads TGTGCCAGCATTACAGGGAACTATGGCTACACCTTC.

This sequence joins TRBV5-1 and TRBJ2-1; a possible D gene is TRBD2 (6 bases). This CDR3 is built from 15 residues. Germline V gene sequence: CDR1 SGHRS, CDR2 YFSETQ. V lost 0 bases, J lost 2 bases, and 9 bases lay in between. CDR3 coding DNA: TGCGCCAGCAGCTTGGACGGGACTGCCTACAATGAGCAGTTCTTC. Translating gives CASSLDGTAYNEQFF.

This chain uses TRBV4-1 with TRBJ2-3, with TRBD2 identical over 13 bases. The CDR3 sequence is 18 residues long. Trimming at V came to 3 bases and at J to 8 bases, leaving 14 bases not matched to a gene. Germline V lookup: CDR1 MGHRA, CDR2 YSYEKL. This CDR3 reads CASSQLMTSGGREVTQYF. The CDR3 nucleotides read TGCGCCAGCAGCCAGCTCATGACTAGCGGGGGGCGTGAAGTTACGCAGTATTTT.

V usage is TRBV4-2 and J usage is TRBJ2-2, with no clear D. The CDR3 is 14 residues long. Trimming pared 2 bases from V and 1 base from J, leaving 5 bases between. Germline CDR1 reads LGHNA; CDR2 reads YNFKEQ. CDR3 sequence reads: CASSQQKNTGELFF. The CDR3 DNA reads as TGTGCCAGCAGCCAACAGAAGAACACCGGGGAGCTGTTTTTT.

The gene calls are TRBV19 and TRBJ1-5; TRBD1 matches at 8 bases. The CDR3 extends over 14 amino acids. Germline CDR1 reads LNHDA; CDR2 reads SQIVND (reference sequence). V was pared by 4 bases and J by 7 bases, with 6 bases of the junction left unmatched. The CDR3 bases are TGTGCCAGTAGTAACTGGGACAGGTACCAGCCCCAGCATTTT. This gives the protein CASSNWDRYQPQHF.

The chain is built from TRBV24-1 and TRBJ1-1; D unresolved. The CDR3 runs 13 residues. V gave up 7 bases and J gave up 3 bases, with 11 bases separating them. Germline-derived CDR1 and CDR2 are KGHDR and SFDVKD. The CDR3 coding sequence is TGTGCCACCAGAGATGGCGGGTACACTGAAGCTTTCTTT. Translation: CATRDGGYTEAFF.

The table lists this clone with a few counts. The chain carries TRBV6-5 and TRBJ1-4, with 11 bases fitting TRBD1. Germline values: CDR1 MNHEY, CDR2 SVGAGI. V shed 7 bases and J 8 bases; nucleotides not matched to a gene: 6. The CDR3 contains 14 residues. CDR3 sequence: CASKGGTGGEKLFF. CDR3 sequence (DNA): TGTGCCAGCAAGGGCGGGACAGGGGGAGAAAAACTGTTTTTT.

This clone has just a few counts. The chain is built from TRBV2 and TRBJ1-6; TRBD1 agrees at 10 bases. Germline assignment: CDR1 SNHLY and CDR2 FYNNEI. This CDR3 comprises 15 residues. V lost 7 bases, J lost 9 bases, and 9 bases stayed unmatched. CDR3 coding DNA: TGTGCCAGCAACCAGGACAGGGGGATTATTTCACCCCTCCACTTT. It translates to CASNQDRGIISPLHF. The variable domain in full, with the rest retrieved from reference TRBV2 and TRBJ1-6, is EPEVTQTPSHQVTQMGQEVILRCVPISNHLYFYWYRQILGQKVEFLVSFYNNEISEKSEIFDDQFSVERPDGSNFTLKIRSTKLEDSAMYFCASNQDRGIISPLHFGNGTRLTVT.

This chain links TRBV5-1 with TRBJ2-2, with D perhaps TRBD1 (5 bases). There are 14 residues in the CDR3. Germline CDR1 reads SGHRS; CDR2 reads YFSETQ. V lost 7 bases, J lost 1 base, and 11 bases lay in between. DNA of the CDR3: TGCGCCAGCGGCTGGGGCGGGAACACCGGGGAGCTGTTTTTT. It yields the protein CASGWGGNTGELFF.